Presented here are 14 T cell receptor beta chains from one specimen sequenced in a study of control samples from healthy donors and cancer patients. Libraries were prepared by immunoSEQ multiplex PCR; TCRdb keeps only in-frame clonotypes and omits some of them. The sample has roughly 150,000 clones, 80% to 90% seen once. Sequencing was carried out using blood. The receptors were sampled from a man between 18 and 35 years old in good health.

The chain recombines TRBV2 with TRBJ2-2; 9 bases line up with TRBD1. V lost 5 bases to trimming and J lost 3 bases; unmatched junction nucleotides: 4. Germline CDR1 reads SNHLY; CDR2 reads FYNNEI. CDR3 length: 15 residues. CDR3 DNA sequence: TGTGCCAGCAGTCGACAGGGGGAGGACACCGGGGAGCTGTTTTTT. Translating gives CASSRQGEDTGELFF.

This clone was seen a handful of times. The chain combines TRBV7-8 with TRBJ1-6; a possible D gene is TRBD1 (5 bases). The CDR3 length is 15 residues. With 5 bases removed from V and 7 bases from J, the gap between germline ends came to 15 bases. Germline CDR1 and CDR2: SGHVS and FQNEAQ. In nucleotides, the CDR3 is TGTGCCAGCAGCCCCCCAGGGAGCCCAAATTCACCCCTCCACTTT. It translates to CASSPPGSPNSPLHF. Using reference TRBV7-8 and TRBJ1-6 for the parts outside the CDR3, the full variable domain is GAGVSQSPRYKVAKRGQDVALRCDPISGHVSLFWYQQALGQGPEFLTYFQNEAQLDKSGLPSDRFFAERPEGSVSTLKIQRTQQEDSAVYLCASSPPGSPNSPLHFGNGTRLTVT.

V is TRBV11-2 and J is TRBJ2-5; 13 positions match TRBD2. This CDR3 is built from 16 residues. V was pared by 1 base and J by 5 bases, with 4 bases of the junction left unmatched. Germline lookup yields CDR1 SGHAT and CDR2 FQNNGV. The chain's CDR3 is CASSLVQLAGGETQYF. Written as DNA, the CDR3 is TGTGCCAGCAGCTTAGTACAACTAGCGGGGGGGGAGACCCAGTACTTC.

The V and J genes are TRBV4-1 and TRBJ2-3; TRBD2 matches 7 bases. V lost 1 base and J lost 1; bases outside the gene matches: 8. CDR1 MGHRA and CDR2 YSYEKL come from the germline V gene. The CDR3 is made up of 17 amino acids. This CDR3 reads CASSQGAAGWGTDTQYF. In DNA form, the CDR3 reads TGCGCCAGCAGCCAAGGGGCAGCGGGGTGGGGCACAGATACGCAGTATTTT.

This clone was recorded a few times. The CDR3: CASSLGTGTEAFF. CDR3 nucleotide sequence: TGTGCCAGCAGCCTCGGGACAGGTACTGAAGCTTTCTTT. The chain combines TRBV5-5 with TRBJ1-1; 8 bases agree with TRBD1. Germline V lookup: CDR1 SGHKS, CDR2 YYEKEE (reference sequence). This CDR3 spans 13 amino acids. V gave up 4 bases and J gave up 5 bases; unmatched junction bases: 4.

This clone was detected ten times or more. The chain uses TRBV30 and TRBJ2-3, with D tentatively TRBD1 or TRBD2 (5 bases each). This CDR3 is 14 amino acids long. The germline gives CDR1 GTSNPN, CDR2 SVGIG (reference sequence). V lost 5 bases and J lost 2, with 14 bases in between. For the CDR3, the DNA is TGTGCCTGGGACAACGGGGACCCCACAGATACGCAGTATTTT. Residues: CAWDNGDPTDTQYF.

The chain carries TRBV6-1 and TRBJ1-1; TRBD1 agrees at 12 bases. The germline V gene encodes CDR1 MNHNS and CDR2 SASEGT. Losses at the gene ends were 3 bases for V and 1 base for J; bases not matched to a gene: 12. The CDR3 consists of 19 residues. The CDR3 sequence: CASSDPSGTGGLSNTEAFF. As DNA, the CDR3 is TGTGCCAGCAGTGACCCCAGCGGGACAGGGGGCCTATCGAACACTGAAGCTTTCTTT.

The gene calls are TRBV4-3 and TRBJ2-3, with 9 bases lining up with TRBD2. There are 16 residues in the CDR3. The V gene end was trimmed by 0 bases and the J gene end by 2 bases; junction bases not matched to a gene: 3. The germline CDR1 and CDR2 sequences are LGHNA and YSLEER. CDR3 coding DNA: TGCGCCAGCAGCCAAGAACTAGCGGGTGTCACAGATACGCAGTATTTT. Its protein product is CASSQELAGVTDTQYF.

The chain uses TRBV10-3 and TRBJ2-5; 9 bases are a match to TRBD2. Trimming removed 8 bases from V and 5 bases from J; junction bases left unmatched: 9. The CDR3 loop spans 14 amino acids. The germline V gene encodes CDR1 ENHRY and CDR2 SYGVKD. As DNA, the CDR3 is TGTGCCATCTCAGGCCTAGCGGGGTATGAGACCCAGTACTTC. Residues: CAISGLAGYETQYF.

This chain joins TRBV9 and TRBJ1-1; no definite D call. The V end lost 2 bases, the J end lost 0 bases, and 11 bases lay between the germline ends. Looked up from germline, CDR1 is SGDLS and CDR2 is YYNGEE. There are 15 residues in the CDR3. The CDR3 DNA sequence: TGTGCCAGCAGCGTTGGACTGGCCATGAACACTGAAGCTTTCTTT. It codes for CASSVGLAMNTEAFF. Looking up the rest from reference TRBV9 and TRBJ1-1 gives the full variable domain: DSGVTQTPKHLITATGQRVTLRCSPRSGDLSVYWYQQSLDQGLQFLIQYYNGEERAKGNILERFSAQQFPDLHSELNLSSLELGDSALYFCASSVGLAMNTEAFFGQGTRLTVV.

This clone turned up a few times. The chain couples TRBV3-1 (or the pseudogene TRBV3-2) to TRBJ2-7, with 11 bases lining up with TRBD1. Germline CDR1 LGHDT, CDR2 YNNKEL (reference sequence). The length of the CDR3 is 13 residues. J was trimmed by 2 bases and V by 8 bases; bases with no gene match: 2. DNA of the CDR3: TGTGCCAGCGGGGACAGGGGGACCTACGAGCAGTACTTC. Translation gives CASGDRGTYEQYF.

V and J are TRBV7-2 and TRBJ2-5; a possible D gene is TRBD2 (6 bases). Trimming removed 5 bases at V and 1 base at J, with 14 bases between. The CDR3 runs 15 residues. Germline CDR1 reads SGHTA; CDR2 reads FQGNSA. CDR3 bases: TGTGCCAGCAGCCCGAGGGGCGGGGTCCAAGAGACCCAGTACTTC. This translates into CASSPRGGVQETQYF.

The chain combines TRBV28 with TRBJ2-1; D is possibly TRBD1 or TRBD2 (5 bases each). The CDR3 sequence is 15 residues long. V was cut by 3 bases and J by 3 bases, with 12 bases left in between. Germline CDR1 MDHEN, CDR2 SYDVKM. This CDR3 is CASSFRGAYYNEQFF. In nucleotides, the CDR3 is TGTGCCAGCAGTTTTCGAGGGGCCTACTACAATGAGCAGTTCTTC.

The chain links TRBV6-1 to TRBJ2-7, with D hard to call. Per the germline V gene, CDR1 is MNHNS and CDR2 is SASEGT. V shed 1 base and J shed 6 bases, with 13 bases lying between them. The CDR3 loop spans 14 amino acids. The CDR3 spells CASSEVVNNPEQYF. The DNA of the CDR3 is TGTGCCAGCAGTGAAGTCGTCAATAATCCCGAGCAGTACTTC.